This TCR beta chain comes out of a study of blood T cell repertoires in COVID-19 (dated by TCRdb to the early 2020s). Regarding the complete study: The collaborator samples originated in the United States, Italy and Spain and spanned the acute and convalescent phases of COVID-19. The prospective study material was composed of cDNA or gDNA derived from T cells, B-cell-depleted T cells, or PBMCs. A freely available public database, intended as a resource for researchers studying the immune response to SARS-CoV-2, is where the repertoires were released. The sample metadata nearly always contained a de-identified subject ID, COVID-19 status, age in years and sex. Samples were obtained from the ongoing ImmuneRACE study (first 160 participants) and from 1,254 subjects provided by 6 global collaborators. Subjects who had been exposed to COVID-19, were actively infected with it, or had recovered from it provided the deeply sampled blood TCRbeta repertoires that made up the dataset. Where HLA class I and class II types were available, the types were taken from metadata supplied by the sample provider, not from assay-based typing. Broad study findings and their caveats: Clinical and demographic metadata were provided uncurated, with the amount varying by source and participant.

Collaborating institutions collected whole blood in K2EDTA tubes following their own protocols. Collaborator samples were shipped for TCRbeta analysis as frozen whole blood, isolated PBMCs, or DNA extracted from either sample type. With regard to this clone: The antigen it binds to is not known. The record has no base qualities; no much larger clone is one base away.

The CDR3, cysteine through phenylalanine, is 15 amino acids long. Only the CDR3 DNA is retained, 45 bases long and in frame from the first base. V loses 4 bases at its end and J loses 0 bases; junction bases beyond the gene matches: 2. The CDR1 and CDR2 encoded by the germline V gene are SNHLY and FYNNEI. TCRbeta CDR3 regions were amplified from genomic DNA using the immunoSEQ Assay, a bias-controlled multiplex PCR. Under the source paper's analysis protocol: The number of nucleated cells in each sample was estimated by amplification of reference gene primers within the assay. To quantify the absolute abundance of each unique TCRbeta CDR3 rearrangement, sequence reads were collapsed and filtered. For each sample, productive Simpson clonality was calculated by taking the square root of Simpson's diversity index across productive rearrangements. TCRdb retrieved this table from immuneACCESS and kept in-frame rearrangements only. Not all clones are present; in checked studies, unresolved V genes account for under half, and no reason is known for the remainder. For V, J and clone size, that table is used; D and trimming come from the DNA. This sample has some 260,000 clones in its table, and around four fifths of those were observed once. The top ten hold approximately 4% of the sample.

The sample taken for sequencing was peripheral blood. The sequence came from a woman aged 40 to 49 with active or convalescent COVID-19. The V and J segments used are TRBV2 and TRBJ2-5; 10 bases in the junction line up with TRBD2. The DNA reads as follows: TGTGCCAGCAGTGGTAGCGGGGGGCACCAAGAGACCCAGTACTTC. Translated, it reads CASSGSGGHQETQYF.